The 4 T cell receptor beta chains given below trace back to one sample, sequenced in a study of PD-L1 blockade in urothelial cancer. TCRdb keeps only in-frame clones here, not all; method: immunoSEQ multiplex PCR. Among tens of thousands of clones, roughly 89% were seen once, and the ten largest hold approximately 1.5%. The time point was: pretreatment peripheral blood. The starting material was PBMCs, obtained around atezolizumab (anti-PD-L1) treatment. These receptors were collected from a man aged 55 to 70 with urothelial cancer.

The chain joins TRBV5-1 to TRBJ1-1, with 8 bases that match TRBD1. This CDR3 is 14 amino acids long. Germline trimming cut 1 base from V and 1 base from J; bases unmatched to any gene: 0. In germline, CDR1 is SGHRS, CDR2 YFSETQ. In DNA form, the CDR3 reads TGCGCCAGCAGCTTGCAGGGGGCGAACACTGAAGCTTTCTTT. Its protein product is CASSLQGANTEAFF. Using reference TRBV5-1 and TRBJ1-1 for the parts outside the CDR3, the full variable domain is KAGVTQTPRYLIKTRGQQVTLSCSPISGHRSVSWYQQTPGQGLQFLFEYFSETQRNKGNFPGRFSGRQFSNSRSEMNVSTLELGDSALYLCASSLQGANTEAFFGQGTRLTVV.

This chain links TRBV7-2 with TRBJ1-2; D perhaps matches TRBD1 (6 bases). The CDR3 loop spans 13 amino acids. Germline V CDR1 and CDR2: SGHTA, FQGNSA. Trimming left V 6 bases short and J 4 bases short, with 12 bases between. CDR3 nucleotide sequence: TGTGCCAGCAGTCGGACAGCGAGCTATGGCTACACCTTC. It is translated as CASSRTASYGYTF.

The chain carries TRBV7-9 and TRBJ1-4, with D possibly matching TRBD1 (5 bases). The V end was cut by 5 bases, the J end by 4 bases, with 11 bases between. Germline CDR1 reads SEHNR; CDR2 reads FQNEAQ (reference sequence). CDR3 length: 14 residues. CDR3 amino acids: CASSPTELNEKLFF. CDR3 nucleotides: TGTGCCAGCAGCCCGACAGAGCTTAATGAAAAACTGTTTTTT.

This clone has just a few counts. V usage is TRBV25-1 and J usage is TRBJ1-2; no reliable D call. From germline, CDR1 is MGHDK and CDR2 SYGVNS. The germline V and J ends were trimmed by 3 bases and 4 bases, with 9 bases remaining between them. The CDR3 totals 13 residues. Here the CDR3 reads CASSEGSSYGYTF. The CDR3 DNA is TGTGCCAGCAGTGAGGGCAGTAGCTATGGCTACACCTTC.